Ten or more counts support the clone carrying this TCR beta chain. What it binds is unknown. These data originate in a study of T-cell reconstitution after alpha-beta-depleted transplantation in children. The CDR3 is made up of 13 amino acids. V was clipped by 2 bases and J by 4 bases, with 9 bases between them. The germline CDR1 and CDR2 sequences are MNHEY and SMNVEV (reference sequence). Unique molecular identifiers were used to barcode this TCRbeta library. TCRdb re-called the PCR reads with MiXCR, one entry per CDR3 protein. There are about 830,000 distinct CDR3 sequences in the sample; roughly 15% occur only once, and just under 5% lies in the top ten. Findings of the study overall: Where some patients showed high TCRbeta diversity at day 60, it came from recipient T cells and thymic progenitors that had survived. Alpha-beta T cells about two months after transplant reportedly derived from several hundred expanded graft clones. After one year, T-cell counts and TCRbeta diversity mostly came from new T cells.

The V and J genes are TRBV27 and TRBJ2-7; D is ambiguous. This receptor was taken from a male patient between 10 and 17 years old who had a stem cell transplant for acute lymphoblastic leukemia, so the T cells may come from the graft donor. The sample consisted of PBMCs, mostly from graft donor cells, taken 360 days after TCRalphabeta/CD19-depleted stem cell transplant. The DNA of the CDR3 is TGTGCCAGCAGTTTACTCCCAGGATACGAGCAGTACTTC. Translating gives CASSLLPGYEQYF.